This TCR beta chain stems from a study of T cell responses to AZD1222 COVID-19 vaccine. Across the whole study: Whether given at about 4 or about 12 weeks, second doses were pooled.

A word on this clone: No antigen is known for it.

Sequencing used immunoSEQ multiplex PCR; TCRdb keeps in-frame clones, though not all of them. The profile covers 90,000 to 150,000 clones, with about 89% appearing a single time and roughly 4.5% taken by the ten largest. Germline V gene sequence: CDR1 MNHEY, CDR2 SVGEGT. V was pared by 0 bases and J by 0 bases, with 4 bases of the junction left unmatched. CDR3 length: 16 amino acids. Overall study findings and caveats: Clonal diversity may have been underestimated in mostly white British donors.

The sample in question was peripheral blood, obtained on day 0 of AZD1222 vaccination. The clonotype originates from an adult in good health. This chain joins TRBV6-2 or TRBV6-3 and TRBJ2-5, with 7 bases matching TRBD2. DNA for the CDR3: TGTGCCAGCAGTTACTCGGGAGGGGTGTACCAAGAGACCCAGTACTTC. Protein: CASSYSGGVYQETQYF.